This TCR beta chain was recorded in a study of blood T cell repertoires in COVID-19. On the study more broadly: The samples span acute and convalescent COVID-19 from the United States, Italy and Spain. In each case, the material was cDNA or gDNA derived from T cells, B-cell-depleted T cells, or PBMCs.

Original analysis: Estimates of nucleated cell counts were drawn from the amplification of reference gene primers. The assay was immunoSEQ multiplex PCR, and TCRdb's table has in-frame clones only and misses some. That table is the source of V, J and clone size, and D and trimming were worked out from the DNA. The profile shows approximately 310,000 clones, roughly 84% of them singletons. V lost 0 bases and J 10 bases, leaving 10 bases between the germline ends. The CDR3 sequence is 13 residues long. From germline, CDR1 is SQVTM and CDR2 ANQGSEA. Sequenced sample: peripheral blood. The TCR sequence derives from a man aged 50-60 years with active or convalescent COVID-19. The V gene is TRBV29-1, the J gene TRBJ1-6; D call uncertain. The CDR3 sequence: CSVEEAEGSPLHF. CDR3 sequence (DNA): TGCAGCGTTGAAGAGGCGGAGGGCTCACCCCTCCACTTT. Full variable domain (rest looked up from reference TRBV29-1 and TRBJ1-6): SAVISQKPSRDICQRGTSLTIQCQVDSQVTMMFWYRQQPGQSLTLIATANQGSEATYESGFVIDKFPISRPNLTFSTLTVSNMSPEDSSIYLCSVEEAEGSPLHFGNGTRLTVT.